The entry below describes one TCR beta chain. Its antigen is as yet unknown. Sequencing was performed with immunoSEQ multiplex PCR; in TCRdb, only in-frame clones are kept and a portion is missing. The sample lists tens of thousands of clones, about 94% seen once, with around 0.57% in the top ten. The sample originates from a study of graft-versus-host responses after intestinal transplantation. V shed 5 bases and J shed 1 base, with 23 bases lying between them. Germline V gene data show CDR1 as SGHAT and CDR2 as FQDESV (reference sequence). The CDR3 has 18 amino acids. The chain recombines TRBV11-1 with TRBJ1-1; D perhaps matches TRBD1 (5 bases). The sample here was unstimulated CD8+ T cells sorted from spleen or lymph node cells, taken before intestinal transplant. This receptor was obtained from a human donor who received an intestinal transplant. The CDR3 spells CASSPNLGGSTGNTEAFF. The CDR3 nucleotides read TGTGCCAGCAGCCCCAATTTGGGGGGGTCAACGGGGAACACTGAAGCTTTCTTT.